These 11 T cell receptor beta chains share one sample of origin, sequenced in a study of cytotoxic CD8 clonotypes in ibrutinib-treated CLL. The table came from immunoSEQ multiplex PCR; TCRdb's copy has only in-frame clones and leaves some out. The sample shows about 200,000 clones, approximately 75% of them seen only once. The sample in question was PBMCs, obtained after 12 months of ibrutinib treatment. Receptor source: a human donor with chronic lymphocytic leukemia.

The V and J genes are TRBV2 and TRBJ1-5, with D possibly matching TRBD1 (5 bases). The CDR3 length is 13 residues. Germline values: CDR1 SNHLY, CDR2 FYNNEI. V lost 4 bases and J 6 bases, leaving 10 bases between the germline ends. CDR3 amino acids: CASSVSGAQPQHF. Written as DNA, the CDR3 is TGTGCCAGCAGTGTAAGCGGGGCTCAGCCCCAGCATTTT. Combining the CDR3 with reference TRBV2 and TRBJ1-5 gives the whole variable domain EPEVTQTPSHQVTQMGQEVILRCVPISNHLYFYWYRQILGQKVEFLVSFYNNEISEKSEIFDDQFSVERPDGSNFTLKIRSTKLEDSAMYFCASSVSGAQPQHFGDGTRLSIL.

This clone was found a few times. The rearrangement joins TRBV7-6 to TRBJ2-2; D is perhaps TRBD1 or TRBD2 (6 bases each). V was shortened by 3 bases and J by 6 bases, with 17 bases between the two germline ends. The germline gives CDR1 SGHVS, CDR2 FNYEAQ. The CDR3 is made up of 16 amino acids. This CDR3 reads CASSFQGGLAAGELFF. Written as DNA, the CDR3 is TGTGCCAGCAGCTTCCAAGGGGGGTTGGCGGCCGGGGAGCTGTTTTTT.

This chain uses TRBV19 with TRBJ1-5; TRBD1 agrees at 9 bases. Trimming at V came to 5 bases and at J to 7 bases, leaving 12 bases not matched to a gene. The germline V gene encodes CDR1 LNHDA and CDR2 SQIVND (reference sequence). This CDR3 is built from 16 residues. CDR3 DNA: TGTGCCAGTAGTTGGGGAACCGGGACAGGGCGCCAGCCCCAGCATTTT. It translates to CASSWGTGTGRQPQHF.

The chain combines TRBV5-1 with TRBJ2-7; the D gene is possibly TRBD1 (6 bases). From germline, CDR1 is SGHRS and CDR2 YFSETQ. V lost 0 bases and J lost 3, with 10 bases in between. The CDR3 sequence is 14 residues long. The CDR3 is CASSLGQGIYEQYF. The CDR3 DNA reads as TGCGCCAGCAGCTTGGGGCAGGGGATCTACGAGCAGTACTTC.

CDR3 in amino acids: CASSLSGGAGTEAFF. The CDR3 DNA follows: TGTGCCAGCAGTTTATCGGGGGGGGCCGGCACTGAAGCTTTCTTT. The J gene is TRBJ1-1, the V gene TRBV27, with D maybe TRBD1 (6 bases). V shed 0 bases and J shed 4 bases, with 12 bases lying between them. The CDR3 extends over 15 amino acids. CDR1 MNHEY and CDR2 SMNVEV come from the germline V gene (reference sequence).

The chain links TRBV6-1 to TRBJ2-2; possible D gene TRBD1, 6 bases. The CDR3 extends over 15 amino acids. Germline-derived CDR1 and CDR2 are MNHNS and SASEGT. V lost 5 bases and J 2 bases, leaving 12 bases between the germline ends. In DNA form, the CDR3 reads TGTGCCAGCAGTCCCGGGACACCTAACACCGGGGAGCTGTTTTTT. Protein sequence: CASSPGTPNTGELFF.

The chain has TRBV5-1 and TRBJ1-3; D gene ambiguous. Between the trimmed V and J ends, which lost 1 base and 3 bases, there was a span of 8 bases. Germline V gives CDR1 SGHRS, CDR2 YFSETQ. The CDR3 extends over 14 amino acids. The CDR3, as DNA: TGCGCCAGCAGCTTGAGTCGCGGTGGAAACACCATATATTTT. This sequence encodes CASSLSRGGNTIYF.

The chain joins TRBV5-1 to TRBJ2-3; D is uncertain. V lost 0 bases, J lost 1 base, and 9 bases lay in between. Germline V gene data show CDR1 as SGHRS and CDR2 as YFSETQ. The CDR3 runs 15 residues. The CDR3 sequence is CASSLASEGTDTQYF. CDR3 sequence (DNA): TGCGCCAGCAGCTTGGCCAGTGAGGGCACAGATACGCAGTATTTT. The variable domain in full, with the rest retrieved from reference TRBV5-1 and TRBJ2-3, is KAGVTQTPRYLIKTRGQQVTLSCSPISGHRSVSWYQQTPGQGLQFLFEYFSETQRNKGNFPGRFSGRQFSNSRSEMNVSTLELGDSALYLCASSLASEGTDTQYFGPGTRLTVL.

This clone was recorded a few times. The J gene is TRBJ2-1, the V gene TRBV11-2, with 9 bases matching TRBD1. CDR1 SGHAT and CDR2 FQNNGV come from the germline V gene. The CDR3 runs 15 residues. J was trimmed by 7 bases and V by 5 bases; bases with no gene match: 9. CDR3 sequence: CASSTRGTGRNEQFF. CDR3 in DNA: TGTGCCAGCAGCACCCGGGGGACAGGGAGAAATGAGCAGTTCTTC.

The table lists this clone with a count of one. The chain is built from TRBV27 and TRBJ1-1; D gene ambiguous. Germline V gene lookup returns CDR1 MNHEY and CDR2 SMNVEV (reference sequence). Trimming shortened V by 5 bases and J by 0 bases, and 10 bases separated the two germline ends. This CDR3 has 14 residues. In DNA form, the CDR3 reads TGTGCCAGCAGTCTATACAGACTGAACACTGAAGCTTTCTTT. This encodes CASSLYRLNTEAFF.

This CDR3 reads CASSPEAGELFF. CDR3 coding DNA: TGTGCCAGTAGTCCAGAAGCCGGGGAGCTGTTTTTT. The chain is built from TRBV19 and TRBJ2-2; no clear D gene. V shed 5 bases and J shed 6 bases, with 7 bases lying between them. CDR3 length equals 12 residues. The germline V gene has CDR1 LNHDA and CDR2 SQIVND (reference sequence).